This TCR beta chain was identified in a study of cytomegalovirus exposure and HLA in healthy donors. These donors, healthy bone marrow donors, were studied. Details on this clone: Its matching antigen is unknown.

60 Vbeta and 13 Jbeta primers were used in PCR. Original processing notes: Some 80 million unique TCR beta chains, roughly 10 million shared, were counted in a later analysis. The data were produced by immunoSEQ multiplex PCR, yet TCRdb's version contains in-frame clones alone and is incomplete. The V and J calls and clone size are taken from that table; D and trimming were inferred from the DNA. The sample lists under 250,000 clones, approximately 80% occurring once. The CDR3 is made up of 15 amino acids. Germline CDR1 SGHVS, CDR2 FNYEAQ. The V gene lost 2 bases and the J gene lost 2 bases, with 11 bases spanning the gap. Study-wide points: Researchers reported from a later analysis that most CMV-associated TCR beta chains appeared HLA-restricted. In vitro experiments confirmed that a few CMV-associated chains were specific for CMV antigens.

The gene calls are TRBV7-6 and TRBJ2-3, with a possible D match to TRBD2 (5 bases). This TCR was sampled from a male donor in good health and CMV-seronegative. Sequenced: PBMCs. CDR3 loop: CASSLSSGFTDTQYF. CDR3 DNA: TGTGCCAGCAGCTTATCAAGCGGCTTCACAGATACGCAGTATTTT.